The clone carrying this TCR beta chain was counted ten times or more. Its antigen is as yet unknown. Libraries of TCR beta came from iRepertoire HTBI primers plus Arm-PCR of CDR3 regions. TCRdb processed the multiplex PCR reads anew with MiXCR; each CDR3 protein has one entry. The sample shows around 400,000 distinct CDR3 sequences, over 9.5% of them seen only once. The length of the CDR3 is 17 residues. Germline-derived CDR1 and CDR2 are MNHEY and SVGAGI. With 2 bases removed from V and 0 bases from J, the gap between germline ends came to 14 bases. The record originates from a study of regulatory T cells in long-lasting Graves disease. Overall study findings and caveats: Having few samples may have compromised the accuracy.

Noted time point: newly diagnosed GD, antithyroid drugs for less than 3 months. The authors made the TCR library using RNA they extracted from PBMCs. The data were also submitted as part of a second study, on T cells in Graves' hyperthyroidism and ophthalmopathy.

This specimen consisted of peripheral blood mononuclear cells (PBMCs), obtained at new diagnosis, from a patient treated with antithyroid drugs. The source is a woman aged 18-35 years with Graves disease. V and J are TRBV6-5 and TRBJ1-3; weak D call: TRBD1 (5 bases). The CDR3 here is CASSYVGVGTSGNTIYF. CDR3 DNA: TGTGCCAGCAGTTACGTCGGGGTGGGGACCTCTGGAAACACCATATATTTT.